This TCR beta chain was captured in a study of OX40 agonist ivuxolimab in advanced cancers. In the study overall: Treatment of patients was with ivuxolimab, an agonistic anti-OX40 (CD134) antibody.

Samples were taken at baseline and on day 1 of cycles 4 and 7. CDR3 length: 15 residues. The V and J ends lost 0 bases and 1 base respectively, with 10 bases between them. The germline V gene encodes CDR1 MNHEY and CDR2 SVGAGI. Study-level points and caveats: Normalized expansion of T-cell clones was also low for some nonresponders.

The method was immunoSEQ multiplex PCR; TCRdb's version includes in-frame clones alone and lacks a portion of them. The table records tens of thousands of clones, around 84% of them present only once. About this clone itself: Its antigen is currently unknown.

V usage is TRBV6-5 and J usage is TRBJ2-7; D is uncertain. Material: CD4+ or CD8+ T cells sorted from blood, obtained in a trial of the OX40 agonist ivuxolimab. The TCR originated in an adult with an advanced solid tumor such as melanoma, head and neck, liver or kidney cancer. The CDR3 coding sequence is TGTGCCAGCAGTTACTCGTGGGGTCGGTCCTACGAGCAGTACTTC. Amino acid sequence: CASSYSWGRSYEQYF.